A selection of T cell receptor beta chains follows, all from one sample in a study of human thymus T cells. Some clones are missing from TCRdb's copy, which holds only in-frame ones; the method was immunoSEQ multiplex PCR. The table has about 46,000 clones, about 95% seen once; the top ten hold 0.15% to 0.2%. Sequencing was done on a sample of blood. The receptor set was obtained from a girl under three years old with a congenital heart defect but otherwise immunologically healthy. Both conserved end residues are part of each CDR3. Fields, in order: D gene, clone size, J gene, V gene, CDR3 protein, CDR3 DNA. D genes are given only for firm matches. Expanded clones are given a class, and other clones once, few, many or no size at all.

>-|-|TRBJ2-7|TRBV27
CASSLGGGAYEQYF
TGTGCCAGCAGTTTAGGAGGGGGCGCCTACGAGCAGTACTTC
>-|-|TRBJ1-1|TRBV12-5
CASGLRQATEAFF
TGTGCTAGTGGTCTTCGACAAGCCACTGAAGCTTTCTTT
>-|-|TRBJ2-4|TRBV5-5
CASSRDDKNIQYF
TGTGCCAGCAGCAGGGACGACAAAAACATTCAGTACTTC
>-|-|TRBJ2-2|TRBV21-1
CASSKEGGTQNTGELFF
TGTGCCAGCAGCAAAGAGGGCGGGACTCAAAACACCGGGGAGCTGTTTTTT
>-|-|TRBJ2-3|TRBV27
CASSLPETDTQYF
TGTGCCAGCAGTTTACCCGAGACGGATACGCAGTATTTT
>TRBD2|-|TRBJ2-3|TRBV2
CASTQLAALASTDTQYF
TGTGCCAGCACGCAGCTAGCGGCTCTCGCGAGCACAGATACGCAGTATTTT
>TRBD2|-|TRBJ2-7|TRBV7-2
CASSLGSGRAEQYF
TGTGCCAGCAGCTTGGGTAGCGGGAGGGCCGAGCAGTACTTC
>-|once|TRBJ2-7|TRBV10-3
CAISESKGLTGAGEQYF
TGTGCCATCAGTGAGTCGAAAGGTTTGACTGGCGCGGGCGAGCAGTACTTC
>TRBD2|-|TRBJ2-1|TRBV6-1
CASWTSGYNEQFF
TGTGCCAGCTGGACTAGCGGTTACAATGAGCAGTTCTTC
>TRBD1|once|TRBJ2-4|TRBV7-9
CASSSNRGRNIQYF
TGTGCCAGCAGCTCCAACAGGGGGCGAAACATTCAGTACTTC
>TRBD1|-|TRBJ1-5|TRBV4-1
CASSQSGQGSQPQHF
TGCGCCAGCAGCCAATCCGGACAGGGGAGCCAGCCCCAGCATTTT
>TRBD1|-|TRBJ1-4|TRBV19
CASSIDPDRDQEKLFF
TGTGCCAGTAGTATAGACCCGGACAGGGACCAAGAAAAACTGTTTTTT
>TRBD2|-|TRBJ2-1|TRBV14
CASSPPGLGNNEQFF
TGTGCCAGCAGCCCACCGGGACTAGGCAACAATGAGCAGTTCTTC
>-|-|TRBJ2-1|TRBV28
CASSSRGNRSDEQFF
TGTGCCAGCAGTTCACGCGGGAACCGGAGCGATGAGCAGTTCTTC
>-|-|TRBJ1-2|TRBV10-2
CASREVRLGRNYGYTF
TGCGCCAGCAGGGAAGTGAGGTTGGGACGGAACTATGGCTACACCTTC
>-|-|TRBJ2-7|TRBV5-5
CASSRIGTELRAYEQYF
TGTGCCAGCAGCCGAATCGGAACAGAACTCAGGGCCTACGAGCAGTACTTC
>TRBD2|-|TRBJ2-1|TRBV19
CASSIQHAGGPDNEQFF
TGTGCCAGTAGTATACAGCACGCGGGAGGGCCTGACAATGAGCAGTTCTTC
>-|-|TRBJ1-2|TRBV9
CASRDARNYYGYTF
TGTGCCAGCCGGGACGCCAGAAACTACTATGGCTACACCTTC
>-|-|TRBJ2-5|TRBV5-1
CASSLGMEETQYF
TGCGCCAGCAGCTTGGGGATGGAAGAGACCCAGTACTTC
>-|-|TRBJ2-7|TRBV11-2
CASRSDYRPYEQYF
TGTGCCAGCAGATCGGACTATCGCCCCTACGAGCAGTACTTC
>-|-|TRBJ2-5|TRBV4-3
CASSQDLRTWGTQYF
TGCGCCAGCAGCCAAGATCTGCGGACATGGGGGACCCAGTACTTC
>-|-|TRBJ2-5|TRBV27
CASSLLAQYF
TGTGCCAGCAGTTTATTGGCCCAGTACTTC
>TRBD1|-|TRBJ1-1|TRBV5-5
CASSLQGVTEAFF
TGTGCCAGCAGCCTCCAGGGGGTCACTGAAGCTTTCTTT
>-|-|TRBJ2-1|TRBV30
CAWSNRFGRDNEQFF
TGTGCCTGGAGTAACAGGTTCGGGCGGGACAATGAGCAGTTCTTC
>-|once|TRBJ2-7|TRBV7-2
CASSLEGANPYEQYF
TGTGCCAGCAGCTTGGAAGGGGCTAATCCCTACGAGCAGTACTTC
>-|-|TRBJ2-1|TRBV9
CASSVAPSSYNEQFF
TGTGCCAGCAGCGTAGCACCTAGCTCCTACAATGAGCAGTTCTTC
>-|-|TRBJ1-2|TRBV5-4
CASSAYRDPAYGYTF
TGTGCCAGCAGCGCATACCGGGACCCGGCCTATGGCTACACCTTC
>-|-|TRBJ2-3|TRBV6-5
CASSYSPRGADTQYF
TGTGCCAGCAGTTACTCCCCGAGGGGGGCAGATACGCAGTATTTT
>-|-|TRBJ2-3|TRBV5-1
CASSLRGMRADTQYF
TGCGCCAGCAGCTTGCGGGGGATGCGAGCAGATACGCAGTATTTT
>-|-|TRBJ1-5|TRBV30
CAWSVGTGRQPQHF
TGTGCCTGGAGTGTTGGAACAGGGAGGCAGCCCCAGCATTTT